This TCR beta chain is drawn from a study of long-term antiretroviral therapy in people with HIV. The immunoSEQ assay was v3.0, run at survey level. The table came from immunoSEQ multiplex PCR; TCRdb's copy has only in-frame clones and leaves some out. In the table there are 20,000 to 25,000 clones, 80% to 95% of which are singletons. The V gene's germline CDR1 is ENHRY and CDR2 SYGVKD. V shed 5 bases, J shed 8 bases, and the junction held 3 bases outside the gene matches. This CDR3 is built from 12 residues. Clinicians in the United States treated all participants with HIV. The genes are TRBV10-3 and TRBJ1-1; 9 nucleotides agree with TRBD1. The source of this sequence is a middle-aged woman with HIV. Source: unsorted PBMCs, taken 7.6 years after starting antiretroviral therapy. The CDR3 loop is CAISFDRGEAFF. In nucleotides, the CDR3 is TGTGCCATCAGTTTCGACAGGGGGGAAGCTTTCTTT.